Following are 10 T cell receptor beta chains from one sample sequenced in a study of blood T cells in healthy people across ages (dated by TCRdb to between 2014 and 2017). Libraries were prepared through 5' RACE. Sequencing took place on an Illumina HiSeq 2500. A second PCR of roughly 7 to 11 cycles was performed with a sample-barcoded 5' primer and a J-beta primer mix. TCRdb reworked the public reads: Q25 trimming with fastp, MiXCR clone assembly, productive beta chains retained. A single entry per CDR3 protein holds the most common genes and DNA from its merged rows. A total of under 750,000 distinct CDR3 sequences appear in this sample, around half of them only once. The top ten clones comprise about 22% of the sample. The sample consisted of blood. These TCRs come from a man older than 75 in good health.

This clonotype was detected only a few times. The rearrangement links TRBV9 to TRBJ2-3, with a weak D call TRBD2 (6 bases). V dropped 3 bases and J dropped 3 bases, with 17 bases sitting between them. CDR3 length: 16 residues. The germline V gene encodes CDR1 SGDLS and CDR2 YYNGEE. CDR3 in amino acids: CASSALGAGLTDTQYF. The CDR3 region has the DNA TGTGCCAGCAGCGCGCTTGGAGCGGGTCTTACAGATACGCAGTATTTT.

The chain links TRBV29-1 to TRBJ1-1; D not resolved. The CDR3 loop spans 13 amino acids. The germline V gene encodes CDR1 SQVTM and CDR2 ANQGSEA. The germline V and J ends were trimmed by 7 bases and 0 bases, with 12 bases remaining between them. The CDR3 sequence: CSGLGWLNTEAFF. The CDR3 nucleotides are TGCAGCGGTTTGGGCTGGTTGAACACTGAAGCTTTCTTT. Combining the CDR3 with reference TRBV29-1 and TRBJ1-1 gives the whole variable domain SAVISQKPSRDICQRGTSLTIQCQVDSQVTMMFWYRQQPGQSLTLIATANQGSEATYESGFVIDKFPISRPNLTFSTLTVSNMSPEDSSIYLCSGLGWLNTEAFFGQGTRLTVV.

The rearrangement joins TRBV6-5 to TRBJ2-3; TRBD2 aligns across 9 bases. J lost 12 bases, V lost 10 bases, and 17 bases had no gene match. Germline V lookup: CDR1 MNHEY, CDR2 SVGAGI. CDR3 length: 14 residues. This chain's CDR3 is CANRMAGGPGTQYF. The CDR3 nucleotides read TGTGCCAACAGGATGGCGGGAGGGCCTGGTACACAGTATTTT.

This clonotype was seen a few times. V and J are TRBV7-2 and TRBJ2-3; tentative D call: TRBD2 (6 bases). Between the trimmed V and J ends, which lost 5 bases and 4 bases, there was a span of 13 bases. The CDR3 runs to 14 residues. Germline V gives CDR1 SGHTA, CDR2 FQGNSA. CDR3 amino acids: CASSPSAGSDTQYF. The CDR3 nucleotides read TGTGCCAGCAGCCCCTCCGCGGGGTCAGATACGCAGTATTTT.

In its sample, this clonotype was seen a few times. A single base separates this from a much larger clone, so it may be a read error. The chain links TRBV6-6 to TRBJ1-1, with 10 bases aligning to TRBD1. The CDR3 sequence is 13 residues long. The trim removed 5 bases at V and 6 bases at J, leaving 3 bases unmatched. Germline assignment: CDR1 MNHNY and CDR2 SVGAGI (reference sequence). CDR3 sequence (DNA): TGTGCCAGCAGTAGACAGGGGGCCTCTGAAGCTTTCTTT. Its protein product is CASSRQGASEAFF.

J is TRBJ2-3 and V is TRBV4-1, with 11 bases identical to TRBD1. Germline V gene sequence: CDR1 MGHRA, CDR2 YSYEKL. The CDR3 extends over 17 amino acids. Trimming at V came to 2 bases and at J to 6 bases, leaving 10 bases not matched to a gene. The CDR3 DNA follows: TGCGCCAGCAGCCAAAACACCGGGACAGGGGGGTGGGATACGCAGTATTTT. It codes for CASSQNTGTGGWDTQYF.

In its sample, this clonotype was seen a few times. The chain is built from TRBV16 and TRBJ1-6, with D perhaps TRBD1 (6 bases). Trimming took off 4 bases at V and 7 bases at J, with 8 bases between the two ends. The germline CDR1 and CDR2 sequences are KGHSY and FQNENV. CDR3 length: 13 amino acids. The CDR3 here is CASSRQGNSPLHF. In nucleotides, the CDR3 is TGTGCCAGCAGCCGGCAGGGGAATTCACCCCTCCACTTT.

For the CDR3, the DNA is TGTGCCAGCGACGCCGGGACAGGATACAATGAGCAGTTCTTC. As protein: CASDAGTGYNEQFF. The V call is TRBV25-1, the J call TRBJ2-1; the match to TRBD1 covers 8 bases. CDR3 length: 14 residues. V shed 8 bases and J 4 bases; nucleotides not matched to a gene: 7. Germline V CDR1 and CDR2: MGHDK, SYGVNS.

The table lists this clonotype with a few counts. This chain joins TRBV6-2 or TRBV6-3 and TRBJ2-1; TRBD2 matches 7 bases. Germline V gene sequence: CDR1 MNHEY, CDR2 SVGEGT. This CDR3 is 17 amino acids long. J lost 0 bases, V lost 5 bases, and 10 bases had no gene match. CDR3 nucleotide sequence: TGTGCCAGCAGTACCCGCTCTAGCGGCAGCTCCTACAATGAGCAGTTCTTC. This encodes CASSTRSSGSSYNEQFF.

This rearrangement joins TRBV28 to TRBJ2-7; 9 bases map to TRBD1. Per the germline V gene, CDR1 is MDHEN and CDR2 is SYDVKM. Trimming cost V 4 bases and J 5 bases; bases outside gene matches: 9. The CDR3 covers 15 residues. CDR3 coding DNA: TGTGCCAGCAGTTCGCCCGGAACAGGGGGCCACGAGCAGTACTTC. Amino acid sequence: CASSSPGTGGHEQYF.